The 10 T cell receptor beta chains given below trace back to one sample, sequenced in a study of human T cells and chemical hapten exposure. Each CDR3 protein gets one entry after TCRdb re-called the RACE reads with MiXCR. The table has around 380,000 distinct CDR3 sequences, about 4.4% seen once; the top ten hold approximately 2.3%. Described time point: patch test 1, 2 weeks after DPC sensitization. Specified treatment: therapeutic diphenylcyclopropenone sensitization with weekly scalp DPC. The sequencing here drew on whole blood, taken in connection with sensitization to the hapten diphenylcyclopropenone (DPC). The receptors originated from a woman aged 50 to 65 with alopecia areata. Some clones in this sample may be carry-over from other donors' samples.

The chain couples TRBV20-1 to TRBJ1-1; 7 bases agree with TRBD1. Germline trimming cut 6 bases from V and 1 base from J; bases unmatched to any gene: 5. CDR1 and CDR2 (germline): DFQATT, SNEGSKA (reference sequence). The CDR3 length is 13 residues. The CDR3 DNA follows: TGCAGTGCAAACAGGGGAGCGAACACTGAAGCTTTCTTT. As protein: CSANRGANTEAFF.

This clonotype came up many times. The chain carries TRBV3-1 and TRBJ1-1; 8 bases align to TRBD1. Unmatched junction bases numbered 10, after V lost 0 bases and J lost 10 bases. This CDR3 has 15 residues. The germline V gene encodes CDR1 LGHDT and CDR2 YNNKEL (reference sequence). The CDR3 coding sequence is TGTGCCAGCAGCCAAGATCCCTTTACAGGGGGTAGAGCTTTCTTT. Translated: CASSQDPFTGGRAFF.

This rearrangement joins TRBV6-2 or TRBV6-3 to TRBJ2-7; D remains unclear. V was clipped by 5 bases and J by 2 bases, with 13 bases between them. There are 14 residues in the CDR3. Germline V gene sequence: CDR1 MNHEY, CDR2 SVGEGT. CDR3 sequence (DNA): TGTGCCAGCAGTATAGACGCCACCCCCTACGAGCAGTACTTC. Translating it yields CASSIDATPYEQYF.

There are many counts of this clonotype. The chain employs TRBV20-1 and TRBJ1-2, with 8 bases identical to TRBD1. With 4 bases clipped from V and 6 bases from J, the junction kept 10 bases outside the gene matches. The CDR3 is made up of 14 amino acids. Germline V gives CDR1 DFQATT, CDR2 SNEGSKA (reference sequence). The CDR3 here is CSATGQGNGHGYTF. The CDR3, as DNA: TGCAGTGCTACAGGACAGGGTAATGGACATGGCTACACCTTC.

This clonotype was counted a few times. The genes are TRBV7-2 and TRBJ2-7; D not certain. This CDR3 region has 14 residues. V lost 5 bases, J lost 1 base, and 12 bases lay in between. From germline, CDR1 is SGHTA and CDR2 FQGNSA. This CDR3 is CASSPSRASYEQYF. In DNA form, the CDR3 reads TGTGCCAGCAGCCCGAGCCGGGCGTCCTACGAGCAGTACTTC. Supplemented by reference TRBV7-2 and TRBJ2-7, the full variable domain reads GAGVSQSPSNKVTEKGKDVELRCDPISGHTALYWYRQSLGQGLEFLIYFQGNSAPDKSGLPSDRFSAERTGGSVSTLTIQRTQQEDSAVYLCASSPSRASYEQYFGPGTRLTVT.

This clonotype was recorded many times. This chain uses TRBV9 with TRBJ2-5, with 7 bases identical to TRBD1. This CDR3 has 15 amino acids. The trim removed 0 bases at V and 3 bases at J, leaving 5 bases unmatched. Germline CDR1 reads SGDLS; CDR2 reads YYNGEE. The CDR3 protein is CASSVAGTGEETQYF. DNA of the CDR3: TGTGCCAGCAGCGTAGCTGGAACAGGGGAAGAGACCCAGTACTTC.

Ten or more counts support this clonotype. The rearrangement joins TRBV6-5 to TRBJ2-7; TRBD2 matches 10 bases. Germline V CDR1 and CDR2: MNHEY, SVGAGI. The CDR3 consists of 12 residues. The trim removed 9 bases at V and 5 bases at J, leaving 4 bases unmatched. CDR3 DNA sequence: TGTGCCAGTCGAGCGGGGGGGCACGAGCAGTACTTC. Its protein product is CASRAGGHEQYF.

This clonotype was picked up many times. This sequence joins TRBV6-5 and TRBJ2-1; D is possibly TRBD2 (6 bases). Trimming pared 0 bases from V and 12 bases from J, leaving 15 bases between. This CDR3 is 14 amino acids long. Germline loops: CDR1 MNHEY, CDR2 SVGAGI. The CDR3 region is CASSYSRVSGGQFF. CDR3 nucleotide sequence: TGTGCCAGCAGTTACTCGAGGGTCTCCGGGGGGCAGTTCTTC.

In this sample, this clonotype turned up many times. The chain combines TRBV2 with TRBJ1-5; perhaps TRBD1 as D (5 bases). The CDR3 loop spans 15 amino acids. From germline, CDR1 is SNHLY and CDR2 FYNNEI. V lost 1 base and J lost 4, with 11 bases in between. The CDR3 protein is CASSEVQGGNQPQHF. The CDR3 nucleotides are TGTGCCAGCAGTGAAGTCCAGGGTGGTAATCAGCCCCAGCATTTT.

This clonotype was observed at least ten times. V is TRBV5-1 and J is TRBJ2-3; D is uncertain. The CDR3 length is 16 residues. CDR1 and CDR2 (germline): SGHRS, YFSETQ. V was cut by 0 bases and J by 0 bases, with 11 bases left in between. The CDR3 DNA reads TGCGCCAGCAGCTTGGGACCGGGCACAAGCACAGATACGCAGTATTTT. Its protein is CASSLGPGTSTDTQYF.